This T cell receptor (beta chain) appears in the sequencing data of a study of blood T cells in healthy people across ages. Through a sample-barcoded 5' primer and a J-beta primer mix, a second PCR was run for roughly 7 to 12 cycles. Via MiXCR, TCRdb re-called the 5' RACE reads, giving one row per CDR3 protein. The sample comprises about 1.6 million distinct CDR3 sequences, about 35% of which are singletons, and 11% rests with the top ten. V was pared by 5 bases and J by 2 bases, with 16 bases between. Per germline, CDR1 SGHDN and CDR2 FVKESK. This CDR3 has 15 amino acids. Sequences were obtained from blood. This clonotype was obtained from a woman aged 30 to 39 in good health. The V and J genes are TRBV14 and TRBJ2-7; D possibly uses TRBD1 or TRBD2 (5 bases each). The CDR3 protein is CASSFSGQGPYEQYF. In DNA, the CDR3 is TGTGCCAGCAGCTTCTCGGGTCAGGGACCCTACGAGCAGTACTTC.